In its sample, the clone carrying this T cell receptor beta chain was seen many times. What it binds is not known. RNA transcripts served as the template for amplifying TCR beta CDR3 regions. The HTBI set primed first-round TCR CDR3 RT-PCR. Each CDR3 protein gets one entry after TCRdb re-called the multiplex PCR reads with MiXCR. The sample yields 300,000 to 400,000 distinct CDR3 sequences, about 15% seen once. V dropped 4 bases and J dropped 4 bases, with 14 bases sitting between them. CDR1 and CDR2 (germline): SGHKS, YYEKEE (reference sequence). CDR3 size: 14 residues. The data derive from a study of T cells in Graves' hyperthyroidism and ophthalmopathy. Overall study results and limits: Among clonotypes expanded in thyroid above 0.001, most were also found in blood.

This clonotype was obtained from a woman aged 30 to 39 with Graves' ophthalmopathy. Material: blood. This chain uses TRBV5-5 with TRBJ1-1, with D perhaps matching TRBD1 (6 bases). The CDR3 spells CASSAGGTITEAFF. The CDR3 DNA follows: TGTGCCAGCAGCGCCGGTGGGACAATCACTGAAGCTTTCTTT.